This TCR beta chain was profiled in a study of blood T cell repertoires in COVID-19. About the study: Some COVID-19 samples were acute and others convalescent; all came from the United States, Italy and Spain.

Germline V gene sequence: CDR1 SGHNT, CDR2 YENEEA. The CDR3 has 20 residues. Trimming stripped 4 bases from V and 2 bases from J, with 24 bases between. The protocol was immunoSEQ multiplex PCR, while the TCRdb copy is restricted to in-frame clones and leaves out a portion. Among fewer than 350,000 clones listed, 85% were seen once. This TCR came from a woman in her forties or fifties with active or convalescent COVID-19. The chain uses TRBV11-3 and TRBJ2-6, with D possibly matching TRBD1 (6 bases). Sequencing was carried out using peripheral blood. The CDR3 here is CASSSFPTWAGEPGANVLTF. As DNA, the CDR3 is TGTGCCAGCAGCTCATTCCCAACGTGGGCAGGGGAGCCTGGGGCCAACGTCCTGACTTTC. Supplemented by reference TRBV11-3 and TRBJ2-6, the full variable domain reads EAGVVQSPRYKIIEKKQPVAFWCNPISGHNTLYWYLQNLGQGPELLIRYENEEAVDDSQLPKDRFSAERLKGVDSTLKIQPAELGDSAVYLCASSSFPTWAGEPGANVLTFGAGSRLTVL.